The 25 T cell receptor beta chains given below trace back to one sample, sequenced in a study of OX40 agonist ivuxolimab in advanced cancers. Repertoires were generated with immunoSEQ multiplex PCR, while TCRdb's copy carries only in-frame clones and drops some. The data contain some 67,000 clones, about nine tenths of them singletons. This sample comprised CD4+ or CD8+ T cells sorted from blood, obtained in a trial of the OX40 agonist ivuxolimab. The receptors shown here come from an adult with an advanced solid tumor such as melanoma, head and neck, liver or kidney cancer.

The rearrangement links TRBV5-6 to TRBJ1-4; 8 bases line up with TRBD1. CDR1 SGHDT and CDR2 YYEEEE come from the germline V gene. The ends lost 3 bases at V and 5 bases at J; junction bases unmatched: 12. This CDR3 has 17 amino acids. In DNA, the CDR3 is TGTGCCAGCAGCTCCTTCTCTCAGGGGGCTGGGAATGAAAAACTGTTTTTT. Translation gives CASSSFSQGAGNEKLFF.

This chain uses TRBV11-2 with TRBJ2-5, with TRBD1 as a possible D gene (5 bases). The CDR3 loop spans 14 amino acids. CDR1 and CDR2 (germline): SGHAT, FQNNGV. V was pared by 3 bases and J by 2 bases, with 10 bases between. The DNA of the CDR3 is TGTGCCAGCAGCTTCGCGACAGCGCAAGAGACCCAGTACTTC. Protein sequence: CASSFATAQETQYF.

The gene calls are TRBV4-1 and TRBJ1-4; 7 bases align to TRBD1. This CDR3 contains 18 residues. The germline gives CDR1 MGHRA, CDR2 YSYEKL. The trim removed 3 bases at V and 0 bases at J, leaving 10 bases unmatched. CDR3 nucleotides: TGCGCCAGCAGCCAGGAGGGGACAGTCTACGCAACTAATGAAAAACTGTTTTTT. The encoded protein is CASSQEGTVYATNEKLFF.

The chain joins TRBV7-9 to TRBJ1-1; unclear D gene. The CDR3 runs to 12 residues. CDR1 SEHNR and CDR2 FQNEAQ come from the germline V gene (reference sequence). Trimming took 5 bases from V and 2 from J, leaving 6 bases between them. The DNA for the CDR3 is TGTGCCAGCAGCAGGGATAACACTGAAGCTTTCTTT. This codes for CASSRDNTEAFF.

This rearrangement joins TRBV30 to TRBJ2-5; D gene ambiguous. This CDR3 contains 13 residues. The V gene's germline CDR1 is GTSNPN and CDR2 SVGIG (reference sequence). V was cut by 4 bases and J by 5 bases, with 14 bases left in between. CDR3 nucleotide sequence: TGTGCCTGGAATAAAGGTCTGGGGGAGACCCAGTACTTC. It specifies CAWNKGLGETQYF.

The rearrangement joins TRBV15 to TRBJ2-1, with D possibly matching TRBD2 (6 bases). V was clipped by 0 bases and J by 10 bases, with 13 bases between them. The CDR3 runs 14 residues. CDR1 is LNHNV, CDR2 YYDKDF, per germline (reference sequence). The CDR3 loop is CATSRDQEGDEQFF. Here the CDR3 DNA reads TGTGCCACCAGCAGAGATCAGGAGGGTGACGAGCAGTTCTTC.

The CDR3 bases are TGTGCCAGCAGTCGGGGACAGGGTAACGATCAGCCCCAGCATTTT. Translation: CASSRGQGNDQPQHF. The chain carries TRBV6-1 and TRBJ1-5; 9 nucleotides align to TRBD1. Germline V gene sequence: CDR1 MNHNS, CDR2 SASEGT. The CDR3 is 15 residues long. With 5 bases clipped from V and 5 bases from J, the junction kept 7 bases outside the gene matches.

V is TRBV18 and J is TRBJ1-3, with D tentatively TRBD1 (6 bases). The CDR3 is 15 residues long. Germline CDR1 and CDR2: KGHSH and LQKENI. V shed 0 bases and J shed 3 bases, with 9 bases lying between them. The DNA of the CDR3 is TGTGCCAGCTCACCACCGGGGGCACATGGAAACACCATATATTTT. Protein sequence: CASSPPGAHGNTIYF.

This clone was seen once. CDR3 protein: CSVVQGAGTDTQYF. In nucleotides, the CDR3 is TGCAGCGTCGTACAGGGGGCCGGCACAGATACGCAGTATTTT. The chain combines TRBV29-1 with TRBJ2-3, with 9 bases fitting TRBD1. The CDR3 runs to 14 residues. The ends lost 6 bases at V and 1 base at J; junction bases unmatched: 5. The V gene's germline CDR1 is SQVTM and CDR2 ANQGSEA.

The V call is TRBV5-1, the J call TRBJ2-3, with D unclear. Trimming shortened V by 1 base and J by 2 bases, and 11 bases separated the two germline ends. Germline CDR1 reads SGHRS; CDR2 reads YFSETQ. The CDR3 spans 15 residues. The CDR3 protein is CASSLFGTNTDTQYF. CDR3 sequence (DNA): TGCGCCAGCAGCTTGTTTGGTACTAACACAGATACGCAGTATTTT.

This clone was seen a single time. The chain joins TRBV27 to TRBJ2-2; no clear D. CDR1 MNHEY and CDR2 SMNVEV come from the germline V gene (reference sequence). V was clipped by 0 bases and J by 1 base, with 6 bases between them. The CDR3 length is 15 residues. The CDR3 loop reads CASSLSWENTGELFF. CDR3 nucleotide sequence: TGTGCCAGCAGTTTATCGTGGGAGAACACCGGGGAGCTGTTTTTT.

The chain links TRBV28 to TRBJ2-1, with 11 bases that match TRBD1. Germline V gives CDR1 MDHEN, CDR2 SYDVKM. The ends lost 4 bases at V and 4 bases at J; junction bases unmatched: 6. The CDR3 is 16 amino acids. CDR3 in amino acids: CASSSPGQGAYNEQFF. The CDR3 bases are TGTGCCAGCAGTTCTCCTGGACAGGGGGCGTACAATGAGCAGTTCTTC.

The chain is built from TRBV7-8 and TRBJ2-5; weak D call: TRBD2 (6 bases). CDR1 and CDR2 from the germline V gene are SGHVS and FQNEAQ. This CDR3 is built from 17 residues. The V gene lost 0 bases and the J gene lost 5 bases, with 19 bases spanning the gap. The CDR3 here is CASSLAGSGPKSETQYF. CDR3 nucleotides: TGTGCCAGCAGCTTAGCGGGTAGCGGCCCCAAGTCGGAGACCCAGTACTTC.

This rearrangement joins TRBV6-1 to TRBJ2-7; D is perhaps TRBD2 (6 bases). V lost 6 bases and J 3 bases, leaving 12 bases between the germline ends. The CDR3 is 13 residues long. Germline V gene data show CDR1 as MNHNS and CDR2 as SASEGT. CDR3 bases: TGTGCCAGCAGCCTCGGGACTTACTACGAGCAGTACTTC. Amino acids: CASSLGTYYEQYF.

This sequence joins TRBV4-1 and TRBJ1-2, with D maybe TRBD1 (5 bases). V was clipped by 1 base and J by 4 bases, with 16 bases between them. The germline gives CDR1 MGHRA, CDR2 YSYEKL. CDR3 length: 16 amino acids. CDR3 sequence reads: CASSQAPGGTAYGYTF. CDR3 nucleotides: TGCGCCAGCAGCCAAGCCCCTGGGGGAACAGCCTATGGCTACACCTTC.

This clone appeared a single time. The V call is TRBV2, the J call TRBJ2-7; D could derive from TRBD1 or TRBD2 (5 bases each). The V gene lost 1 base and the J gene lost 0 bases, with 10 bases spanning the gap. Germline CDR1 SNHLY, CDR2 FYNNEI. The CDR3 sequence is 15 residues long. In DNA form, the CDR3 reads TGTGCCAGCAGTGAAGGAGGGGCTCTCTCCTACGAGCAGTACTTC. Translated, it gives CASSEGGALSYEQYF.

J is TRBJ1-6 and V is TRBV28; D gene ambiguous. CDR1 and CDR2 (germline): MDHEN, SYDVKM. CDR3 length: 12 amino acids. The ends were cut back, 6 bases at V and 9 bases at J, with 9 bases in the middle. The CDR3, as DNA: TGTGCCAGCAGGGTCGGTACTTCACCCCTCCACTTT. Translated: CASRVGTSPLHF.

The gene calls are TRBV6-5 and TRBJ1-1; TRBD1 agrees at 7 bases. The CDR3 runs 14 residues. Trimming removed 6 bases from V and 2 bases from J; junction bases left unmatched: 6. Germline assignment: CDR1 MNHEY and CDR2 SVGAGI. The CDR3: CASSSDRANTEAFF. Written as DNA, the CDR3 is TGTGCCAGCAGCTCCGACAGGGCTAACACTGAAGCTTTCTTT.

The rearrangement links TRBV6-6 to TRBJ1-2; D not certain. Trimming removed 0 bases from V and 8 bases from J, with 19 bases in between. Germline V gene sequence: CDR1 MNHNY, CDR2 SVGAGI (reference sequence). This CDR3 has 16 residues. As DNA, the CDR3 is TGTGCCAGCAGTTACTCGATGAAGGTAATTGAAGACGGCTACACCTTC. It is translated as CASSYSMKVIEDGYTF.

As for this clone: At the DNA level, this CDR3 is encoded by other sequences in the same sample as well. The DNA of the CDR3 is TGTGCCAGCAGTCCAGGTTATGGCTACACCTTC. Protein sequence: CASSPGYGYTF. This sequence joins TRBV6-5 and TRBJ1-2; no firm D call. The V gene's germline CDR1 is MNHEY and CDR2 SVGAGI. The CDR3 is 11 residues long. Trimming took 5 bases from V and 5 from J, leaving 6 bases between them.

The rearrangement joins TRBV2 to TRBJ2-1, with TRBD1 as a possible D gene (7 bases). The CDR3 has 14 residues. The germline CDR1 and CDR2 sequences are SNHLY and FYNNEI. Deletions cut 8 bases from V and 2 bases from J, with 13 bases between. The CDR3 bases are TGTGCCAGCGGCGGGGACAGTACCTACAATGAGCAGTTCTTC. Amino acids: CASGGDSTYNEQFF.

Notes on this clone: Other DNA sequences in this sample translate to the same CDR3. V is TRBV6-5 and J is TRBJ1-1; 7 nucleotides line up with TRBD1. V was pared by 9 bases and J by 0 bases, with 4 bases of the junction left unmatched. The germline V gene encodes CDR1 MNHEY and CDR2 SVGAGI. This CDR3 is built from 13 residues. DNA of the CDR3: TGTGCCAGTACGGGACAGATGAACACTGAAGCTTTCTTT. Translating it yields CASTGQMNTEAFF.

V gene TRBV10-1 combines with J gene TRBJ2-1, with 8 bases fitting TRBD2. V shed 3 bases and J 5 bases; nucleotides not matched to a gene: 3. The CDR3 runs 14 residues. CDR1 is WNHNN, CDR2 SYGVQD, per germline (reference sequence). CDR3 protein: CASSEAGAHNEQFF. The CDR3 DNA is TGCGCCAGCAGTGAAGCGGGGGCCCACAATGAGCAGTTCTTC.

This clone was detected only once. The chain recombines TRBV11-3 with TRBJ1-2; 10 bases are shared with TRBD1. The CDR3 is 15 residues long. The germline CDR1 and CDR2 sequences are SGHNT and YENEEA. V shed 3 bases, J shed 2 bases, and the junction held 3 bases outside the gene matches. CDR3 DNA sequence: TGTGCCAGCAGCTTTTGGGGACAGGGGAACTATGGCTACACCTTC. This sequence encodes CASSFWGQGNYGYTF.

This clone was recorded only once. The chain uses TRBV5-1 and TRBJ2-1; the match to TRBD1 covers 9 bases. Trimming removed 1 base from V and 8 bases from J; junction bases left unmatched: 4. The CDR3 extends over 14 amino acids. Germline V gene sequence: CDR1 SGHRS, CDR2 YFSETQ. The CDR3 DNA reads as TGCGCCAGCAGCTTGACAGGGGGCCCTCATGAGCAGTTCTTC. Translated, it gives CASSLTGGPHEQFF.